This TCR beta chain is from a study of Graves' ophthalmopathy and Graves' hyperthyroidism. J gave up 10 bases and V 2 bases, and 11 bases lay outside the gene matches. CDR1 is SGHVS, CDR2 FQNEAQ, per germline. The CDR3 has 15 residues. At least ten counts were recorded for this clonotype. The TCR beta CDR3 regions underwent amplification from RNA transcripts. Scientists carried out first-round RT-PCR using HTBI primers and then a second-round multiplex PCR. MiXCR was run by TCRdb on the multiplex PCR reads, yielding one entry per CDR3 protein. Of around 1,000,000 distinct CDR3 sequences listed, about 36% are singletons.

This chain connects TRBV7-8 to TRBJ2-5; 9 bases are a match to TRBD1. Sequenced sample: peripheral blood or thyroid tissue (not recorded which). The clonotype comes from an adult man with Graves' hyperthyroidism. CDR3 in amino acids: CASSLLPGQGSDQYF. The CDR3 nucleotides are TGTGCCAGCAGCTTACTTCCGGGACAGGGCAGTGACCAGTACTTC. The variable domain in full, with the rest retrieved from reference TRBV7-8 and TRBJ2-5, is GAGVSQSPRYKVAKRGQDVALRCDPISGHVSLFWYQQALGQGPEFLTYFQNEAQLDKSGLPSDRFFAERPEGSVSTLKIQRTQQEDSAVYLCASSLLPGQGSDQYFGPGTRLLVL.